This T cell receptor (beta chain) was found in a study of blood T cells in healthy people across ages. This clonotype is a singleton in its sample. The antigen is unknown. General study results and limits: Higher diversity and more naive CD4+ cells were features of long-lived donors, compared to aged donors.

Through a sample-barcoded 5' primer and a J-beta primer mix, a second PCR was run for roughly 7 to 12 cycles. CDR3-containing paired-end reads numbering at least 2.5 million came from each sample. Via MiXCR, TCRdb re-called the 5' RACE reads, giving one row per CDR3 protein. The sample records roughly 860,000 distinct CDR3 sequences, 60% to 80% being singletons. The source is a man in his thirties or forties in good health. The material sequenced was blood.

The CDR3 region is CASSLERGGYNEQYF. The CDR3, as DNA: TGTGCCAGCAGCTTGGAGCGGGGGGGATACAATGAGCAGTACTTC. The gene calls are TRBV7-8 and TRBJ2-1, with TRBD2 matching 10 bases. The DNA end is a closer match to TRBJ2-7, so the J assignment may be wrong. The CDR3 contains 15 residues. CDR1 SGHVS and CDR2 FQNEAQ come from the germline V gene.